What follows are 14 T cell receptor beta chains derived from one specimen sequenced in a study of long-term antiretroviral therapy in people with HIV. They ran version v3.0 of the immunoSEQ assay at survey level. TCRdb's table, derived via immunoSEQ multiplex PCR, lists solely in-frame clones and lacks some. The profile shows 25,000 to 35,000 clones, approximately 85% of them singletons. Sequencing was performed on unsorted PBMCs, taken 0.8 years before starting antiretroviral therapy. The receptors come from a man between 18 and 35 years old with HIV.

The chain has TRBV2 and TRBJ1-2; possible D gene TRBD1, 5 bases. V was shortened by 5 bases and J by 8 bases, with 18 bases between the two germline ends. There are 14 residues in the CDR3. Germline V gives CDR1 SNHLY, CDR2 FYNNEI. The CDR3 spells CASSPGRPSEGYTF. DNA for the CDR3: TGTGCCAGCAGTCCAGGGAGGCCTTCCGAGGGCTACACCTTC.

This chain connects TRBV11-2 to TRBJ2-3, with D tentatively TRBD2 (6 bases). CDR1 and CDR2 (germline): SGHAT, FQNNGV. V dropped 5 bases and J dropped 5 bases, with 20 bases sitting between them. The CDR3 spans 16 residues. DNA for the CDR3: TGTGCCAGCAGCGATCCCCCGGGGGAGCAAAAAGATACGCAGTATTTT. Translated: CASSDPPGEQKDTQYF.

The chain links TRBV27 to TRBJ1-1; D gene ambiguous. Deletions cut 0 bases from V and 1 base from J, with 9 bases between. CDR3 length: 15 amino acids. CDR1 MNHEY and CDR2 SMNVEV come from the germline V gene (reference sequence). CDR3 DNA: TGTGCCAGCAGTTTATCGGTGGGCGCGAACACTGAAGCTTTCTTT. Translation: CASSLSVGANTEAFF.

This chain joins TRBV30 and TRBJ2-7; perhaps TRBD1 as D (7 bases). Looked up from germline, CDR1 is GTSNPN and CDR2 is SVGIG (reference sequence). V shed 7 bases and J shed 2 bases, with 15 bases lying between them. The CDR3 contains 13 residues. CDR3: CAFSRGTAYEQYF. CDR3 bases: TGTGCCTTTTCCCGGGGGACAGCCTACGAGCAGTACTTC.

V usage is TRBV6-5 and J usage is TRBJ2-6; no clear D gene. Trimming pared 0 bases from V and 1 base from J, leaving 4 bases between. This CDR3 region has 15 residues. Germline assignment: CDR1 MNHEY and CDR2 SVGAGI. The CDR3 loop is CASSYSGSGANVLTF. The CDR3 DNA reads as TGTGCCAGCAGTTACTCGGGGTCTGGGGCCAACGTCCTGACTTTC.

As concerns this clone: A much larger clone differs from this one at a single base, so this may be a read error. The V and J genes are TRBV9 and TRBJ2-7, with a possible D match to TRBD1 (5 bases). CDR1 is SGDLS, CDR2 YYNGEE, per germline. The CDR3 runs to 13 residues. Trimming stripped 0 bases from V and 3 bases from J, with 7 bases between. This CDR3 reads CASSVGQNYEQYF. CDR3 DNA sequence: TGTGCCAGCAGCGTAGGACAGAACTACGAGCAGTACTTC.

The chain recombines TRBV7-9 with TRBJ2-7; 7 bases fit TRBD1. The CDR3 is 15 amino acids. Per germline, CDR1 SEHNR and CDR2 FQNEAQ (reference sequence). Trimming took 1 base from V and 0 from J; bases not matched to a gene: 3. CDR3 sequence reads: CASSLVSGGSYEQYF. CDR3 in DNA: TGTGCCAGCAGCTTAGTTTCAGGGGGCTCCTACGAGCAGTACTTC.

The chain links TRBV5-1 to TRBJ2-5; D not certain. Trimming shortened V by 2 bases and J by 4 bases, and 12 bases separated the two germline ends. Per germline, CDR1 SGHRS and CDR2 YFSETQ. The CDR3 spans 14 residues. This chain's CDR3 is CASSFEDLRETQYF. CDR3 bases: TGCGCCAGCAGCTTTGAGGACCTTCGAGAGACCCAGTACTTC.

This rearrangement joins TRBV7-9 to TRBJ2-3; 8 bases align to TRBD1. V was pared by 6 bases and J by 1 base, with 6 bases of the junction left unmatched. Germline V gene data show CDR1 as SEHNR and CDR2 as FQNEAQ (reference sequence). This CDR3 has 15 amino acids. In DNA, the CDR3 is TGTGCCAGCAGAAACCCGGGACAGGGCACAGATACGCAGTATTTT. It yields the protein CASRNPGQGTDTQYF.

V and J are TRBV5-1 and TRBJ1-1, with D unresolved. The germline V and J ends were trimmed by 1 base and 5 bases, with 15 bases remaining between them. The germline gives CDR1 SGHRS, CDR2 YFSETQ. There are 15 residues in the CDR3. The CDR3 DNA reads TGCGCCAGCAGCTTGAGCGGCAATCGAGGGACTGAAGCTTTCTTT. Protein: CASSLSGNRGTEAFF.

The chain combines TRBV5-6 with TRBJ1-4; 7 nucleotides line up with TRBD1. CDR1 is SGHDT, CDR2 YYEEEE, per germline. With 4 bases clipped from V and 7 bases from J, the junction kept 4 bases outside the gene matches. CDR3 length: 13 amino acids. The CDR3 region has the DNA TGTGCCAGCAGCACGGGACAGACTGAAAAACTGTTTTTT. This encodes CASSTGQTEKLFF.

V and J are TRBV6-6 and TRBJ2-1; D unclear. Germline CDR1 MNHNY, CDR2 SVGAGI (reference sequence). The V and J ends lost 0 bases and 2 bases respectively, with 5 bases between them. CDR3 length: 14 amino acids. The CDR3 nucleotides are TGTGCCAGCAGTTACTCGGCTACCTACAATGAGCAGTTCTTC. Amino acid sequence: CASSYSATYNEQFF.

J is TRBJ2-1 and V is TRBV20-1, with unresolved D. CDR3 length: 11 amino acids. Per germline, CDR1 DFQATT and CDR2 SNEGSKA (reference sequence). The ends were cut back, 1 base at V and 6 bases at J, with 4 bases in the middle. For the CDR3, the DNA is TGCAGTGCTAGAGGGCTCAATGAGCAGTTCTTC. Its protein is CSARGLNEQFF.

The rearrangement links TRBV9 to TRBJ2-1; perhaps TRBD1 as D (5 bases). Germline V CDR1 and CDR2: SGDLS, YYNGEE. The CDR3 consists of 16 residues. The ends were cut back, 0 bases at V and 0 bases at J, with 10 bases in the middle. The CDR3, as DNA: TGTGCCAGCAGCGTAGAGGGGCTGAACTCCTACAATGAGCAGTTCTTC. Translation: CASSVEGLNSYNEQFF.